These T cell receptor beta chains were read from a single sample in a study of T cells in localized non-small cell lung cancer. Libraries were prepared by immunoSEQ multiplex PCR; TCRdb keeps only in-frame clonotypes and omits some of them. Altogether 16,000 or so clones are present, 85% to 90% being singletons, with the ten largest covering under 4.5%. Here the sequenced sample was peripheral blood, taken before any cancer treatment. The receptors were gathered from a male donor at least 60 years old with stage II squamous cell lung carcinoma. CDR3s include the opening cysteine and the closing phenylalanine or tryptophan. Each record gives: V gene, clone size, J gene, D gene, CDR3 length, CDR3 protein, CDR3 DNA. A D gene is named only where the DNA matches it firmly. Expanded clones are given a class, and other clones once, few, many or no size at all.

V: TRBV27; size: .; J: TRBJ2-7; D: TRBD1; length: 13; CDR3: CASSPGQGLEQYF; DNA: TGTGCCAGCAGTCCCGGACAGGGTCTCGAGCAGTACTTC
V: TRBV7-8; size: .; J: TRBJ2-7; D: TRBD1; length: 15; CDR3: CASQSFGTGLYEQYF; DNA: TGTGCCAGCCAATCATTCGGGACAGGACTCTACGAGCAGTACTTC
V: TRBV28; size: .; J: TRBJ2-3; D: TRBD1; length: 15; CDR3: CASSGRTGWWDTQYF; DNA: TGTGCCAGCAGTGGACGGACAGGATGGTGGGATACGCAGTATTTT
V: TRBV9; size: .; J: TRBJ2-3; D: TRBD2; length: 14; CDR3: CASSGSGTTDTQYF; DNA: TGTGCCAGCAGCGGTAGCGGGACCACAGATACGCAGTATTTT
V: TRBV23-1; size: once; J: TRBJ2-7; D: .; length: 19; CDR3: CASSHITSYDRPGRYEQYF; DNA: TGCGCCAGCAGTCACATTACATCTTATGACAGGCCCGGGCGCTACGAGCAGTACTTC
V: TRBV6-5; size: .; J: TRBJ1-2; D: TRBD1; length: 15; CDR3: CASSRPGQGGRGYTF; DNA: TGTGCCAGCAGTCGGCCGGGACAGGGGGGACGCGGCTACACCTTC
V: TRBV7-8; size: .; J: TRBJ2-7; D: TRBD1; length: 16; CDR3: CASSRRGQGQAYEQYF; DNA: TGTGCCAGCAGCCGTCGGGGACAGGGTCAAGCCTACGAGCAGTACTTC
V: TRBV18; size: .; J: TRBJ2-5; D: .; length: 13; CDR3: CASSPTLQETQYF; DNA: TGTGCCAGCTCACCAACCTTACAAGAGACCCAGTACTTC
V: TRBV28; size: .; J: TRBJ2-1; D: TRBD1; length: 14; CDR3: CASRLRDRRNEQFF; DNA: TGTGCCAGCAGATTACGGGACAGGCGGAATGAGCAGTTCTTC
V: TRBV19; size: large; J: TRBJ1-3; D: TRBD1; length: 14; CDR3: CASSLYRGGNTIYF; DNA: TGTGCCAGTAGTCTCTACAGGGGTGGAAACACCATATATTTT
V: TRBV25-1; size: .; J: TRBJ2-1; D: TRBD2; length: 15; CDR3: CASSEASGSYNEQFF; DNA: TGTGCCAGCAGTGAAGCTAGCGGGAGTTACAATGAGCAGTTCTTC
V: TRBV7-2; size: .; J: TRBJ2-1; D: .; length: 16; CDR3: CASSLGRWEVLNEQFF; DNA: TGTGCCAGCAGCTTGGGTAGGTGGGAGGTCCTCAATGAGCAGTTCTTC
V: TRBV19; size: .; J: TRBJ2-1; D: .; length: 14; CDR3: CASSIGTSYNEQFF; DNA: TGTGCCAGTAGTATCGGGACCTCCTACAATGAGCAGTTCTTC
V: TRBV5-1; size: .; J: TRBJ2-1; D: TRBD2; length: 13; CDR3: CASSPSGNNEQFF; DNA: TGCGCCAGCAGCCCCAGCGGGAACAATGAGCAGTTCTTC
V: TRBV2; size: .; J: TRBJ2-1; D: .; length: 15; CDR3: CASSEGLAIYNEQFF; DNA: TGTGCCAGCAGTGAAGGTCTAGCGATCTACAATGAGCAGTTCTTC
V: TRBV5-4; size: .; J: TRBJ2-5; D: TRBD1; length: 17; CDR3: CASSLDSGGAIGKTQYF; DNA: TGTGCCAGCAGCTTGGATTCAGGGGGCGCGATCGGAAAGACCCAGTACTTC
V: TRBV28; size: .; J: TRBJ2-7; D: .; length: 13; CDR3: CASDTGSTYEQYF; DNA: TGTGCCAGCGACACCGGGTCGACCTACGAGCAGTACTTC
V: TRBV20-1; size: .; J: TRBJ1-1; D: .; length: 11; CDR3: CSALGAGEAFF; DNA: TGCAGTGCTCTGGGGGCCGGTGAAGCTTTCTTT
V: TRBV5-1; size: .; J: TRBJ2-2; D: .; length: 19; CDR3: CASSLKPLGSGTNTGELFF; DNA: TGCGCCAGCAGCTTAAAACCTCTCGGATCGGGGACGAACACCGGGGAGCTGTTTTTT
V: TRBV5-4; size: .; J: TRBJ2-5; D: .; length: 14; CDR3: CASSFGLVQETQYF; DNA: TGTGCCAGCAGTTTCGGACTTGTTCAAGAGACCCAGTACTTC
V: TRBV5-4; size: .; J: TRBJ2-3; D: TRBD2; length: 17; CDR3: CASSGTLAGGGTDTQYF; DNA: TGTGCCAGCAGCGGGACACTAGCGGGGGGGGGCACAGATACGCAGTATTTT
V: TRBV28; size: .; J: TRBJ2-7; D: .; length: 13; CDR3: CASIRGDSIEQYF; DNA: TGTGCCAGCATCCGGGGCGACTCGATTGAGCAGTACTTC
V: TRBV7-3; size: .; J: TRBJ1-5; D: TRBD1; length: 15; CDR3: CASSLLPGQGQPQHF; DNA: TGTGCCAGCAGCTTACTTCCGGGACAGGGCCAGCCCCAGCATTTT
V: TRBV4-2; size: .; J: TRBJ2-4; D: .; length: 17; CDR3: CASSQESRQKAKNIQYF; DNA: TGTGCCAGCAGCCAAGAGTCGAGGCAGAAAGCCAAAAACATTCAGTACTTC
V: TRBV7-3; size: .; J: TRBJ2-3; D: .; length: 17; CDR3: CASSPRPRDRSTDTQYF; DNA: TGTGCCAGCAGCCCACGACCGCGGGACAGAAGCACAGATACGCAGTATTTT
V: TRBV19; size: .; J: TRBJ2-1; D: TRBD2; length: 15; CDR3: CASSIGLADYNEQFF; DNA: TGTGCCAGTAGTATAGGGCTAGCGGATTACAATGAGCAGTTCTTC
V: TRBV28; size: .; J: TRBJ1-1; D: .; length: 11; CDR3: CASSRETEAFF; DNA: TGTGCCAGCAGTCGTGAAACTGAAGCTTTCTTT
V: TRBV6-5; size: .; J: TRBJ2-1; D: TRBD1; length: 14; CDR3: CASRSGTGWLEQFF; DNA: TGTGCCAGCAGGTCCGGGACAGGGTGGCTTGAGCAGTTCTTC
V: TRBV11-2; size: .; J: TRBJ2-7; D: TRBD1; length: 15; CDR3: CASSRYRDSTYEQYF; DNA: TGTGCCAGCAGCCGATACCGGGACAGTACCTACGAGCAGTACTTC
V: TRBV2; size: .; J: TRBJ1-1; D: .; length: 16; CDR3: CASSPRGRIMNTEAFF; DNA: TGTGCCAGCAGTCCTCGGGGGCGAATCATGAACACTGAAGCTTTCTTT
V: TRBV11-2; size: .; J: TRBJ2-7; D: .; length: 13; CDR3: CASSLLGGHEQYF; DNA: TGTGCCAGCAGCCTACTTGGAGGCCACGAGCAGTACTTC
V: TRBV5-1; size: once; J: TRBJ1-4; D: .; length: 13; CDR3: CASSPSHVEKLFF; DNA: TGCGCCAGCAGCCCCAGCCACGTGGAAAAACTGTTTTTT
V: TRBV27; size: .; J: TRBJ2-4; D: TRBD1; length: 14; CDR3: CASSSPGQGDIQYF; DNA: TGTGCCAGCAGTTCCCCGGGACAGGGGGACATTCAGTACTTC
V: TRBV7-9; size: few; J: TRBJ2-1; D: .; length: 16; CDR3: CASSLVGAGQYNEQFF; DNA: TGTGCCAGCAGCTTAGTGGGAGCGGGACAATACAATGAGCAGTTCTTC
V: TRBV19; size: .; J: TRBJ2-1; D: TRBD2; length: 16; CDR3: CASSADPSGSYNEQFF; DNA: TGTGCCAGTAGCGCCGATCCTAGCGGGAGTTACAATGAGCAGTTCTTC
V: TRBV7-9; size: .; J: TRBJ2-2; D: .; length: 12; CDR3: CASSPTTGELFF; DNA: TGTGCCAGCAGCCCCACCACCGGGGAGCTGTTTTTT
V: TRBV4-2; size: .; J: TRBJ2-2; D: .; length: 13; CDR3: CASSQELPGELFF; DNA: TGTGCCAGCAGCCAAGAACTTCCCGGGGAGCTGTTTTTT
V: TRBV28; size: .; J: TRBJ2-7; D: TRBD1; length: 16; CDR3: CASSRQGELTSYEQYF; DNA: TGTGCCAGCAGTCGTCAGGGGGAATTAACGTCCTACGAGCAGTACTTC
V: TRBV5-1; size: once; J: TRBJ1-2; D: .; length: 15; CDR3: CASSLGRDGGYGYTF; DNA: TGCGCCAGCAGCCTAGGTAGGGACGGAGGCTATGGCTACACCTTC
V: TRBV19; size: .; J: TRBJ2-5; D: TRBD2; length: 15; CDR3: CASSISAGGGETQYF; DNA: TGTGCCAGTAGTATTTCGGCGGGAGGGGGGGAGACCCAGTACTTC
V: TRBV5-1; size: .; J: TRBJ2-7; D: .; length: 17; CDR3: CASSPTPRAGASYEQYF; DNA: TGCGCCAGCAGCCCTACGCCGCGGGCAGGGGCCTCCTACGAGCAGTACTTC
V: TRBV6-5; size: .; J: TRBJ2-7; D: TRBD1; length: 14; CDR3: CASSKGQGAGEQYF; DNA: TGTGCCAGCAGTAAGGGACAGGGGGCTGGCGAGCAGTACTTC
V: TRBV5-6; size: .; J: TRBJ2-7; D: .; length: 14; CDR3: CASSPGDSPYEQYF; DNA: TGTGCCAGCAGCCCGGGGGACAGTCCCTACGAGCAGTACTTC
V: TRBV29-1; size: few; J: TRBJ2-3; D: .; length: 12; CDR3: CSVVMITDTQYF; DNA: TGCAGCGTTGTGATGATCACAGATACGCAGTATTTT
V: TRBV9; size: .; J: TRBJ1-2; D: .; length: 13; CDR3: CASSVSGAFGYTF; DNA: TGTGCCAGCAGCGTGTCAGGGGCTTTCGGCTACACCTTC
V: TRBV6-5; size: once; J: TRBJ2-3; D: .; length: 14; CDR3: CASSPWSGADTQYF; DNA: TGTGCCAGCAGTCCCTGGAGTGGGGCAGATACGCAGTATTTT